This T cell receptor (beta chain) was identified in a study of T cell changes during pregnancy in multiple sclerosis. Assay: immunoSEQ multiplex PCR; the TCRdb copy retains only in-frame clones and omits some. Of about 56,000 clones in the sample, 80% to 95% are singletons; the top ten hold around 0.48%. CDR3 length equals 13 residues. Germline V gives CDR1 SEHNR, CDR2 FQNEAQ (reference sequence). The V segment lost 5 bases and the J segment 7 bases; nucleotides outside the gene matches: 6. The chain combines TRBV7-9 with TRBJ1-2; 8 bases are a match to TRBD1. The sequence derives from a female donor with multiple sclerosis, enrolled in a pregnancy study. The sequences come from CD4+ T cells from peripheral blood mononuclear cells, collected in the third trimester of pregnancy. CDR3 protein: CASSNDRGGGYTF. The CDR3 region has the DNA TGTGCCAGCAGCAATGACAGGGGAGGTGGCTACACCTTC.